This TCR beta chain was obtained from a study of blood T cell repertoires in COVID-19. Study-wide context: The cDNA or gDNA used as material had been derived from T cells, B-cell-depleted T cells, or PBMCs.

Profiled with immunoSEQ multiplex PCR; TCRdb holds only in-frame clones, not every one. This table holds some 50,000 clones, around 90% found once. V lost 5 bases and J 4 bases, leaving 14 bases between the germline ends. Germline-derived CDR1 and CDR2 are LNHDA and SQIVND (reference sequence). CDR3 size: 15 residues. This clone was detected only a few times. The chain employs TRBV19 and TRBJ1-4, with D possibly TRBD1 on 6 matching bases. Sequencing was done on a sample of peripheral blood. The receptor was derived from a man in his 70s with active COVID-19. The chain's CDR3 is CASSGRQVVNEKLFF. The DNA of the CDR3 is TGTGCCAGTAGTGGAAGACAGGTCGTTAATGAAAAACTGTTTTTT.